One and the same sample provided the 18 T cell receptor beta chains below, sequenced in a study of cytomegalovirus exposure and HLA in healthy donors. Vbeta (60) and Jbeta (13) primers were used in the PCR. Here immunoSEQ multiplex PCR was the method, and the copy in TCRdb shows in-frame clones only, minus some. The table has about 130,000 clones, around 74% seen once; the top ten hold under 8.5%. Input material: PBMCs. These receptors were taken from a male donor in good health and CMV-seronegative.

A note on this clone: A read error may produce the germline difference seen at one junction end. This chain links TRBV7-9 with TRBJ1-2; D is possibly TRBD1 (6 bases). The length of the CDR3 is 13 residues. Germline CDR1 and CDR2: SEHNR and FQNEAQ (reference sequence). The CDR3, as DNA: TGTTCCAGCAGCTCCAGGGGAAAGTATGGCTACACCTTC. Its protein is CSSSSRGKYGYTF.

This chain links TRBV7-8 with TRBJ2-7, with D possibly matching TRBD1 (6 bases). This CDR3 is 15 amino acids long. Germline CDR1 SGHVS, CDR2 FQNEAQ. V shed 3 bases and J shed 0 bases, with 12 bases lying between them. The CDR3 sequence is CASSFARQVSYEQYF. CDR3 coding DNA: TGTGCCAGCAGCTTCGCCCGACAGGTCTCCTACGAGCAGTACTTC.

This chain uses TRBV28 with TRBJ2-2, with D uncertain. The V gene's germline CDR1 is MDHEN and CDR2 SYDVKM. The V and J ends lost 1 base and 7 bases respectively, with 10 bases between them. The CDR3 extends over 14 amino acids. The CDR3 here is CASSLLAPIGELFF. The DNA for the CDR3 is TGTGCCAGCAGTTTATTAGCCCCAATCGGGGAGCTGTTTTTT. Filled out from reference TRBV28 and TRBJ2-2, the complete variable domain reads DVKVTQSSRYLVKRTGEKVFLECVQDMDHENMFWYRQDPGLGLRLIYFSYDVKMKEKGDIPEGYSVSREKKERFSLILESASTNQTSMYLCASSLLAPIGELFFGEGSRLTVL.

The chain combines TRBV7-6 with TRBJ1-1; D perhaps matches TRBD1 (6 bases). V lost 1 base to trimming and J lost 0 bases, with 9 bases between them. Germline V gene data show CDR1 as SGHVS and CDR2 as FNYEAQ. The CDR3 loop spans 15 amino acids. The CDR3 sequence: CASSLGRGVNTEAFF. The CDR3 DNA follows: TGTGCCAGCAGCTTAGGCAGGGGAGTGAACACTGAAGCTTTCTTT.

V is TRBV30 and J is TRBJ2-7; tentative D call: TRBD2 (5 bases). The germline V gene has CDR1 GTSNPN and CDR2 SVGIG (reference sequence). The CDR3 loop spans 14 amino acids. Trimming took 2 bases from V and 3 from J, leaving 14 bases between them. The chain's CDR3 is CAWSRPRAGYEQYF. CDR3 DNA sequence: TGTGCCTGGAGTAGACCACGGGCGGGCTACGAGCAGTACTTC.

The V and J genes are TRBV4-2 and TRBJ2-7, with TRBD1 as a possible D gene (6 bases). The V gene lost 4 bases and the J gene lost 7 bases, with 14 bases spanning the gap. The CDR3 is made up of 13 amino acids. From germline, CDR1 is LGHNA and CDR2 YNFKEQ. CDR3 sequence reads: CASSPSRGEEQYF. CDR3 in DNA: TGTGCCAGCAGCCCAAGCAGGGGTGAGGAGCAGTACTTC.

The V gene is TRBV30, the J gene TRBJ1-4, with D perhaps TRBD1 (5 bases). V gave up 4 bases and J gave up 8 bases, with 11 bases separating them. The length of the CDR3 is 12 residues. Germline loops: CDR1 GTSNPN, CDR2 SVGIG (reference sequence). CDR3 residues: CAWTGMEEKLFF. The CDR3 bases are TGTGCCTGGACAGGGATGGAGGAAAAACTGTTTTTT.

This clone was detected only a few times. The chain uses TRBV28 and TRBJ1-5; D ambiguous. Looked up from germline, CDR1 is MDHEN and CDR2 is SYDVKM. This CDR3 region has 12 residues. Trimming pared 5 bases from V and 5 bases from J, leaving 7 bases between. CDR3 nucleotide sequence: TGTGCCAGCAGTCTCTATGATCAGCCCCAGCATTTT. This encodes CASSLYDQPQHF.

The gene calls are TRBV7-8 and TRBJ1-2, with a possible D match to TRBD1 (5 bases). Looked up from germline, CDR1 is SGHVS and CDR2 is FQNEAQ. CDR3 length equals 12 residues. V dropped 5 bases and J dropped 6 bases, with 10 bases sitting between them. The CDR3 coding sequence is TGTGCCAGCAGCATCGGACAAAATGGCTACACCTTC. It encodes CASSIGQNGYTF.

The genes are TRBV6-5 and TRBJ2-1, with TRBD2 matching 7 bases. V shed 10 bases and J 7 bases; nucleotides not matched to a gene: 10. CDR3 size: 13 residues. Germline V CDR1 and CDR2: MNHEY, SVGAGI. CDR3 region: CATLRASGNEQFF. The CDR3 DNA reads TGTGCCACACTACGGGCTAGCGGAAATGAGCAGTTCTTC.

Note on this clone: A read error may account for a junction end that differs from germline. V is TRBV30 and J is TRBJ2-7; no clear D. CDR3 size: 12 residues. Germline-derived CDR1 and CDR2 are GTSNPN and SVGIG (reference sequence). The CDR3 region has the DNA TGTGCCCGGAGTCCAGGATCCTACGAGCAGTACTTC. As protein: CARSPGSYEQYF.

This sequence joins TRBV4-1 and TRBJ1-6; 8 nucleotides line up with TRBD1. The CDR3 spans 16 residues. V gave up 5 bases and J gave up 10 bases; unmatched junction bases: 13. The germline gives CDR1 MGHRA, CDR2 YSYEKL. The CDR3 loop reads CASSTTTGVGQSPLHF. CDR3 coding DNA: TGCGCCAGCAGCACCACGACAGGGGTAGGACAGTCACCCCTCCACTTT.

This clone was counted only a few times. The chain joins TRBV5-6 to TRBJ1-6; TRBD1 might be the D (6 bases). V was pared by 3 bases and J by 7 bases, with 17 bases between. The germline V gene encodes CDR1 SGHDT and CDR2 YYEEEE. The CDR3 extends over 16 amino acids. The CDR3 DNA follows: TGTGCCAGCAGCTACGGGACACTGTATCTCAATTCACCCCTCCACTTT. Protein: CASSYGTLYLNSPLHF.

V and J are TRBV7-9 and TRBJ1-3; D remains unclear. Trimming took 4 bases from V and 0 from J, leaving 7 bases between them. CDR3 size: 14 residues. Germline values: CDR1 SEHNR, CDR2 FQNEAQ (reference sequence). CDR3 sequence (DNA): TGTGCCAGCAGCTGGGCAGGCTCTGGAAACACCATATATTTT. Protein product: CASSWAGSGNTIYF. The full variable domain, rest sourced from reference TRBV7-9 and TRBJ1-3, is DTGVSQNPRHKITKRGQNVTFRCDPISEHNRLYWYRQTLGQGPEFLTYFQNEAQLEKSRLLSDRFSAERPKGSFSTLEIQRTEQGDSAMYLCASSWAGSGNTIYFGEGSWLTVV.

About this clone itself: At one of its ends the junction is not consistent with the germline gene, which may arise from a read error. In the same sample, other DNA sequences code for this CDR3. The rearrangement joins TRBV11-2 to TRBJ1-2, with D perhaps TRBD1 (5 bases). This CDR3 is built from 17 residues. CDR1 is SGHAT, CDR2 FQNNGV, per germline. This CDR3 is CASSLVPPGGSQYGYTF. The CDR3 DNA reads as TGTGCCAGTAGCTTAGTACCCCCCGGGGGGAGCCAATATGGCTACACCTTC.

This clone was found a few times. The chain carries TRBV7-9 and TRBJ2-7; 9 nucleotides line up with TRBD1. The germline V gene encodes CDR1 SEHNR and CDR2 FQNEAQ (reference sequence). V lost 4 bases, J lost 3 bases, and 7 bases stayed unmatched. The CDR3 contains 15 residues. As DNA, the CDR3 is TGTGCCAGCAGCTCAGCCGGGACAGGGAACTACGAGCAGTACTTC. It specifies CASSSAGTGNYEQYF.

This clone was seen a single time. The J gene is TRBJ1-2, the V gene TRBV28; 7 nucleotides align to TRBD1. The V segment lost 6 bases and the J segment 8 bases; nucleotides outside the gene matches: 15. The germline gives CDR1 MDHEN, CDR2 SYDVKM. The CDR3 runs to 15 residues. CDR3 coding DNA: TGTGCCAGCAGGCTACTCTCTAAGGGGGCGGGGGGCTACACCTTC. The encoded protein is CASRLLSKGAGGYTF.

The CDR3 spells CARSLDRADTGNEQYF. CDR3 DNA: TGTGCCAGAAGCTTGGACCGAGCGGATACGGGCAACGAGCAGTACTTC. V is TRBV5-3 and J is TRBJ2-7, with a weak D call TRBD2 (5 bases). TRBV5-3 has ORF status, its function being uncertain. Trimming shortened V by 0 bases and J by 5 bases, and 18 bases separated the two germline ends. This CDR3 has 16 residues.